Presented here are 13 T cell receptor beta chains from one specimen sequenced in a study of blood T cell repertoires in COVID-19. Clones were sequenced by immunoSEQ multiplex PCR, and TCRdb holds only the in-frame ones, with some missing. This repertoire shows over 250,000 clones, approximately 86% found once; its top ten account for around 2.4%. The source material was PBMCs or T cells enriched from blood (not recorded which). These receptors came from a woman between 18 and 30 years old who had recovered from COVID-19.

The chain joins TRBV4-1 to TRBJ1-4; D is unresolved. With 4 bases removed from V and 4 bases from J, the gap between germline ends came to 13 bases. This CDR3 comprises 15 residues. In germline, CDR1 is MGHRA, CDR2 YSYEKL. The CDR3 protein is CASSRDPNLNEKLFF. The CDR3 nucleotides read TGCGCCAGCAGCCGAGATCCTAACCTTAATGAAAAACTGTTTTTT.

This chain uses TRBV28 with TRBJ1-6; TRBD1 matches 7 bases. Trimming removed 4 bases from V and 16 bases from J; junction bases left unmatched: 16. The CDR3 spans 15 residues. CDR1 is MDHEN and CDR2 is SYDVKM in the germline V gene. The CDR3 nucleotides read TGTGCCAGCAGTTCCACTCTCCGGGACAGTCGAAGGCTCCACTTT. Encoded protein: CASSSTLRDSRRLHF.

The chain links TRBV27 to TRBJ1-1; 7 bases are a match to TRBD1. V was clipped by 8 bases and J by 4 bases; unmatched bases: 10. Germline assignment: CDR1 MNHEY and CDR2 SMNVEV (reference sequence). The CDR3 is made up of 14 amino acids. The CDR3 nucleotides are TGTGCCAGCTCCTCCGGGGCAGGGGGCACTGAAGCTTTCTTT. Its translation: CASSSGAGGTEAFF.

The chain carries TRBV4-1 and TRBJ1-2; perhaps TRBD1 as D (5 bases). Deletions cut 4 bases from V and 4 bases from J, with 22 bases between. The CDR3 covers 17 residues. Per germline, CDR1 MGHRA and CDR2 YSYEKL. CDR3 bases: TGCGCCAGCAGCCTACCTTCGCCAGCCCGTAGGGGCTATGGCTACACCTTC. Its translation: CASSLPSPARRGYGYTF.

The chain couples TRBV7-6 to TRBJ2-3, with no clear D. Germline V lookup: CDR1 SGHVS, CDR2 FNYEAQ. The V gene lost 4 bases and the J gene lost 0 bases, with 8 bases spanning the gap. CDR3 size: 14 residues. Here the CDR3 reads CASSWAESTDTQYF. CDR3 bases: TGTGCCAGCAGCTGGGCCGAGAGCACAGATACGCAGTATTTT.

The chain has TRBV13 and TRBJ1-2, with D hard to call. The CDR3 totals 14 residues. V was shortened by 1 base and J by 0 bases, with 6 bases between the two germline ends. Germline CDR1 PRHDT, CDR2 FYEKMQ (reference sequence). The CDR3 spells CASSLDRANYGYTF. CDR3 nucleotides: TGTGCCAGCAGCTTAGACAGAGCTAACTATGGCTACACCTTC.

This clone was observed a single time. The CDR3: CASSVGTGDTEAFF. DNA of the CDR3: TGTGCCAGCAGCGTCGGGACAGGGGACACTGAAGCTTTCTTT. The chain couples TRBV9 to TRBJ1-1, with 10 bases lining up with TRBD1. Trimming at V came to 2 bases and at J to 3 bases, leaving 1 base not matched to a gene. The CDR3 covers 14 residues. Germline V gene data show CDR1 as SGDLS and CDR2 as YYNGEE.

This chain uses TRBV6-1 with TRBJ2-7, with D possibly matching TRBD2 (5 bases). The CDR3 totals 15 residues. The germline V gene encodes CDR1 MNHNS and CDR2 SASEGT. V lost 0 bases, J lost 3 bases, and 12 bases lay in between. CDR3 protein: CASSEALDGLYEQYF. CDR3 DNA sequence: TGTGCCAGCAGTGAAGCGCTGGACGGACTCTACGAGCAGTACTTC.

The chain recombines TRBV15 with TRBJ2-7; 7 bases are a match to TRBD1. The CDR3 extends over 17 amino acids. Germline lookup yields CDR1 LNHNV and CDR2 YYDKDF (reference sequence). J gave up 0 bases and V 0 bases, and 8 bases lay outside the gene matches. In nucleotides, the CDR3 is TGTGCCACCAGCAGAGAAACCGGGACAGTGATCTCCTACGAGCAGTACTTC. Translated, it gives CATSRETGTVISYEQYF.

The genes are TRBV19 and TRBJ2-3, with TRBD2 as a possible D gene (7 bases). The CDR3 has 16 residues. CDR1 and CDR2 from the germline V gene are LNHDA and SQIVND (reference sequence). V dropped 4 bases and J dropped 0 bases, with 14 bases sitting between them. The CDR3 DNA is TGTGCCAGTAGTAGCGGGGGACACCTTAGCACAGATACGCAGTATTTT. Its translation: CASSSGGHLSTDTQYF.

Here the CDR3 reads CASSSGRSDTEAFF. The CDR3 bases are TGTGCCAGCAGCTCGGGGAGGTCGGACACTGAAGCTTTCTTT. The V and J genes are TRBV7-9 and TRBJ1-1; D ambiguous. The CDR3 is 14 amino acids. Germline-derived CDR1 and CDR2 are SEHNR and FQNEAQ (reference sequence). V lost 4 bases to trimming and J lost 3 bases, with 12 bases between them.

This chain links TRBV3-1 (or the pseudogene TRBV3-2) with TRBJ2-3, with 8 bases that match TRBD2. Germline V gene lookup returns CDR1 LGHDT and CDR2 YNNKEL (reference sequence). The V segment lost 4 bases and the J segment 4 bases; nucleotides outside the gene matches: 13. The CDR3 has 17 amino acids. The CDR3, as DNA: TGTGCCAGCAGCCTTGGGGTGGCGGGGGGAGCCTCAGATACGCAGTATTTT. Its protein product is CASSLGVAGGASDTQYF.

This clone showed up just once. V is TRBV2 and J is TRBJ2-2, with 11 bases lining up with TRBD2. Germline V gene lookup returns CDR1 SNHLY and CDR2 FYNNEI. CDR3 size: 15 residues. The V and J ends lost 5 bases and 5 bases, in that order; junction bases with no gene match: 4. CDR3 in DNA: TGTGCCAGCAGTTGGGCTAGCGGGGGGACCGGGGAGCTGTTTTTT. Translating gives CASSWASGGTGELFF. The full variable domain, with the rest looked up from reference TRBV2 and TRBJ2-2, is EPEVTQTPSHQVTQMGQEVILRCVPISNHLYFYWYRQILGQKVEFLVSFYNNEISEKSEIFDDQFSVERPDGSNFTLKIRSTKLEDSAMYFCASSWASGGTGELFFGEGSRLTVL.